The 29 T cell receptor beta chains below were found in one sample sequenced in a study of cytomegalovirus exposure and HLA in healthy donors. A multiplex PCR was run with 60 Vbeta primers and 13 Jbeta primers. Libraries were prepared by immunoSEQ multiplex PCR; TCRdb keeps only in-frame clonotypes and omits some of them. The table has under 200,000 clones, about 88% seen once; the top ten hold about 2.4%. Sequencing was done on a sample of PBMCs. These receptors all stem from a man between 25 and 39 years old in good health and CMV-seropositive.

This clone was recorded a few times. The chain combines TRBV4-1 with TRBJ2-2; the match to TRBD2 covers 8 bases. The CDR3 length is 15 residues. Germline V gene data show CDR1 as MGHRA and CDR2 as YSYEKL. Trimming at V came to 6 bases and at J to 4 bases, leaving 7 bases not matched to a gene. The CDR3 DNA reads as TGCGCCAGCAGAAAAGCGGGAGAAGGCACCGGGGAGCTGTTTTTT. Protein product: CASRKAGEGTGELFF.

Points on this clone: Other DNA sequences within the sample encode an identical CDR3. This chain joins TRBV7-3 and TRBJ2-1; 10 bases agree with TRBD2. The V and J ends lost 5 bases and 4 bases, in that order; junction bases with no gene match: 5. The CDR3 extends over 15 amino acids. Germline CDR1 and CDR2: SGHTA and FQGTGA. The CDR3 reads CASSPGTSAYNEQFF. The CDR3 DNA follows: TGTGCCAGCAGCCCTGGGACTAGCGCGTACAATGAGCAGTTCTTC.

The chain combines TRBV19 with TRBJ1-5; 8 bases fit TRBD1. Germline V gene lookup returns CDR1 LNHDA and CDR2 SQIVND (reference sequence). The CDR3 consists of 15 residues. Trimming at V came to 5 bases and at J to 5 bases, leaving 8 bases not matched to a gene. The CDR3 region is CASSRQGTVDQPQHF. DNA for the CDR3: TGTGCCAGTAGTCGACAGGGGACGGTTGATCAGCCCCAGCATTTT.

CDR3: CASRALRQAPYGYTF. The CDR3 DNA reads as TGTGCCAGCAGGGCCCTAAGACAGGCGCCCTATGGCTACACCTTC. This rearrangement joins TRBV19 to TRBJ1-2; tentative D call: TRBD1 (6 bases). Trimming cost V 9 bases and J 4 bases, with 21 bases left between them. This CDR3 spans 15 amino acids. Per germline, CDR1 LNHDA and CDR2 SQIVND (reference sequence).

The V gene is TRBV6-6, the J gene TRBJ2-1; no definite D call. The germline V gene encodes CDR1 MNHNY and CDR2 SVGAGI (reference sequence). V was pared by 4 bases and J by 8 bases, with 6 bases between. CDR3 length: 11 residues. The chain's CDR3 is CASSSRDEQFF. CDR3 nucleotide sequence: TGTGCCAGCAGTTCCCGGGATGAGCAGTTCTTC.

This chain links TRBV4-2 with TRBJ1-2, with 10 bases identical to TRBD1. The CDR3 spans 18 residues. CDR1 LGHNA and CDR2 YNFKEQ come from the germline V gene. V gave up 4 bases and J gave up 7 bases; unmatched junction bases: 18. In nucleotides, the CDR3 is TGTGCCAGCAGCCTTTACGTGCAGGGACAGGGGTTTTATGTTGGCTACACCTTC. It is translated as CASSLYVQGQGFYVGYTF.

The table lists this clone with a count of one. The J gene is TRBJ1-3, the V gene TRBV2; possible D gene TRBD1, 6 bases. V gave up 2 bases and J gave up 4 bases, with 15 bases separating them. Germline CDR1 reads SNHLY; CDR2 reads FYNNEI. This CDR3 has 16 residues. Here the CDR3 DNA reads TGTGCCAGCAGTGAACAAATTCCGGGGACAGGAAACACCATATATTTT. Translating it yields CASSEQIPGTGNTIYF.

On this clone itself: This sample includes further DNA sequences coding for the same CDR3. V is TRBV18 and J is TRBJ2-5; weak D call: TRBD2 (6 bases). Deletions cut 3 bases from V and 2 bases from J, with 7 bases between. This CDR3 has 13 residues. Germline V gives CDR1 KGHSH, CDR2 LQKENI. The CDR3 loop is CASSPAGQETQYF. CDR3 nucleotide sequence: TGTGCCAGCTCACCTGCGGGGCAAGAGACCCAGTACTTC.

The rearrangement links TRBV10-3 to TRBJ2-7; D is uncertain. This CDR3 has 12 amino acids. Germline V lookup: CDR1 ENHRY, CDR2 SYGVKD. V gave up 10 bases and J gave up 0 bases, with 10 bases separating them. In nucleotides, the CDR3 is TGTGCCACCGAGGATTCCTCCTACGAGCAGTACGTC. Translation: CATEDSSYEQYV.

This clone has only a few counts. The chain couples TRBV7-2 to TRBJ1-5; 8 nucleotides agree with TRBD1. Germline CDR1 is SGHTA and CDR2 is FQGNSA. The V segment lost 4 bases and the J segment 9 bases; nucleotides outside the gene matches: 8. The CDR3 totals 14 residues. In DNA form, the CDR3 reads TGTGCCAGCAGCTCGGACAGGGTTAAGACGCCCCAGCATTTT. Translation gives CASSSDRVKTPQHF.

This rearrangement joins TRBV6-1 to TRBJ2-1; D gene uncertain. Trimming pared 4 bases from V and 4 bases from J, leaving 14 bases between. Germline assignment: CDR1 MNHNS and CDR2 SASEGT. This CDR3 contains 15 residues. This chain's CDR3 is CASSVETGGYNEQFF. The CDR3 DNA sequence: TGTGCCAGCAGTGTGGAGACTGGCGGTTACAATGAGCAGTTCTTC.

The rearrangement links TRBV7-2 to TRBJ1-2; D possibly corresponds to TRBD1 (6 bases). Trimming removed 5 bases at V and 9 bases at J, with 19 bases between. This CDR3 is 14 amino acids long. Germline loops: CDR1 SGHTA, CDR2 FQGNSA. CDR3 amino acids: CASSRVSRGASYTF. The DNA for the CDR3 is TGTGCCAGCAGCCGCGTATCGCGGGGGGCTAGCTACACCTTC.

The chain uses TRBV5-4 and TRBJ1-1, with 9 bases matching TRBD1. The CDR3 spans 16 residues. Germline CDR1 is SGHNT and CDR2 is YYREEE (reference sequence). The junction had 14 bases not matched to a gene; V was cut back by 4 bases and J by 7 bases. CDR3 sequence (DNA): TGTGCCAGCAGCCACCCGGGACAGGGATTAACGGATGAAGCTTTCTTT. It yields the protein CASSHPGQGLTDEAFF.

The V gene is TRBV19, the J gene TRBJ2-1; 10 nucleotides align to TRBD2. V shed 6 bases and J 5 bases; nucleotides not matched to a gene: 10. Germline V gene sequence: CDR1 LNHDA, CDR2 SQIVND (reference sequence). The CDR3 is 16 amino acids. The chain's CDR3 is CASSEAGTSADNEQFF. DNA for the CDR3: TGTGCCAGTAGCGAAGCCGGGACTAGCGCAGACAATGAGCAGTTCTTC. The complete variable domain, with remaining parts taken from reference TRBV19 and TRBJ2-1, reads DGGITQSPKYLFRKEGQNVTLSCEQNLNHDAMYWYRQDPGQGLRLIYYSQIVNDFQKGDIAEGYSVSREKKESFPLTVTSAQKNPTAFYLCASSEAGTSADNEQFFGPGTRLTVL.

This clone appeared once. This chain connects TRBV9 to TRBJ2-5; TRBD2 agrees at 8 bases. After removal of 3 bases from V and 5 bases from J, the junction contained 9 bases not matched to a gene. The CDR3 runs to 15 residues. CDR1 is SGDLS, CDR2 YYNGEE, per germline. The CDR3 DNA reads as TGTGCCAGCAGCGCGGCGGGGGGCGCGGCGGAGACCCAGTACTTC. The encoded protein is CASSAAGGAAETQYF. The full variable domain, its missing parts supplied by reference TRBV9 and TRBJ2-5, is DSGVTQTPKHLITATGQRVTLRCSPRSGDLSVYWYQQSLDQGLQFLIQYYNGEERAKGNILERFSAQQFPDLHSELNLSSLELGDSALYFCASSAAGGAAETQYFGPGTRLLVL.

V gene TRBV19 combines with J gene TRBJ1-3, with D unresolved. Trimming removed 5 bases from V and 0 bases from J, with 11 bases in between. The CDR3 is 15 amino acids. Germline assignment: CDR1 LNHDA and CDR2 SQIVND (reference sequence). CDR3 bases: TGTGCCAGTAGTCCCCGGGTGACCTCTGGAAACACCATATATTTT. Translation: CASSPRVTSGNTIYF.

The chain carries TRBV4-2 and TRBJ1-5, with 7 bases matching TRBD1. From germline, CDR1 is LGHNA and CDR2 YNFKEQ. The CDR3 totals 17 residues. J gave up 1 base and V 0 bases, and 6 bases lay outside the gene matches. CDR3 protein: CASSQDKGAGSNQPQHF. CDR3 coding DNA: TGTGCCAGCAGCCAAGATAAGGGGGCGGGGAGCAATCAGCCCCAGCATTTT.

J is TRBJ2-1 and V is TRBV28, with D possibly TRBD2 on 7 matching bases. V lost 5 bases, J lost 6 bases, and 20 bases lay in between. Germline assignment: CDR1 MDHEN and CDR2 SYDVKM. The CDR3 covers 16 residues. CDR3 in amino acids: CASSPLGGAQGNEQFF. The CDR3, as DNA: TGTGCCAGCAGTCCCCTAGGGGGGGCTCAAGGCAATGAGCAGTTCTTC.

The chain has TRBV10-3 and TRBJ2-3, with D possibly being TRBD1 (6 bases). Germline V lookup: CDR1 ENHRY, CDR2 SYGVKD. The CDR3 spans 15 residues. Trimming removed 7 bases at V and 3 bases at J, with 17 bases between. For the CDR3, the DNA is TGTGCCATCACCCCCGGGACAAGTCAAACAGATACGCAGTATTTT. As protein: CAITPGTSQTDTQYF.

This chain joins TRBV7-6 and TRBJ2-1, with TRBD1 matching 11 bases. The V segment lost 3 bases and the J segment 8 bases; nucleotides outside the gene matches: 6. This CDR3 is 15 amino acids long. CDR1 and CDR2 from the germline V gene are SGHVS and FNYEAQ. In DNA form, the CDR3 reads TGTGCCAGCAGCTTGCAAGGACAGGGGGCGCATGAGCAGTTCTTC. Amino acids: CASSLQGQGAHEQFF.

The chain has TRBV2 and TRBJ2-7; TRBD2 aligns across 7 bases. V shed 2 bases and J 5 bases; nucleotides not matched to a gene: 3. Germline V lookup: CDR1 SNHLY, CDR2 FYNNEI. The CDR3 runs to 13 residues. The CDR3 region has the DNA TGTGCCAGCAGTGAATGGGCGGGAGACGAGCAGTACTTC. Its protein is CASSEWAGDEQYF.

This rearrangement joins TRBV19 to TRBJ1-2, with 7 nucleotides matching TRBD1. This CDR3 is 16 amino acids long. V was pared by 0 bases and J by 1 base, with 5 bases of the junction left unmatched. Germline V lookup: CDR1 LNHDA, CDR2 SQIVND (reference sequence). CDR3 in amino acids: CASSIDTGAFNYGYTF. DNA for the CDR3: TGTGCCAGTAGTATAGATACAGGGGCCTTTAACTATGGCTACACCTTC.

This clone showed up just once. This chain links TRBV5-5 with TRBJ2-7; 15 bases are a match to TRBD2. The CDR3 loop spans 17 amino acids. CDR1 and CDR2 from the germline V gene are SGHKS and YYEKEE (reference sequence). With V trimmed by 4 bases and J by 7 bases, 12 bases remained unmatched. CDR3 coding DNA: TGTGCCAGCAGCCAAGGACTAGCGGGAGGGCCAAATCAGGAGCAGTACTTC. Translated: CASSQGLAGGPNQEQYF.

This rearrangement joins TRBV7-9 to TRBJ2-3, with 7 nucleotides matching TRBD2. Germline V CDR1 and CDR2: SEHNR, FQNEAQ (reference sequence). The CDR3 runs 14 residues. The V and J ends lost 3 bases and 3 bases, in that order; junction bases with no gene match: 3. The CDR3 DNA is TGTGCCAGCAGCTTCCTAGCGGATACAGATACGCAGTATTTT. Its translation is CASSFLADTDTQYF.

V gene TRBV9 combines with J gene TRBJ2-2, with D perhaps TRBD1 (6 bases). Trimming pared 0 bases from V and 6 bases from J, leaving 9 bases between. The CDR3 extends over 14 amino acids. CDR1 and CDR2 (germline): SGDLS, YYNGEE. CDR3 DNA sequence: TGTGCCAGCAGCGTAGAACAGGGCTCCGGGGAGCTGTTTTTT. Its translation: CASSVEQGSGELFF. The entire variable domain, with the rest obtained from reference TRBV9 and TRBJ2-2, is as follows: DSGVTQTPKHLITATGQRVTLRCSPRSGDLSVYWYQQSLDQGLQFLIQYYNGEERAKGNILERFSAQQFPDLHSELNLSSLELGDSALYFCASSVEQGSGELFFGEGSRLTVL.

The CDR3 reads CASSILGTGWETQYF. The CDR3 DNA sequence: TGTGCCAGTAGTATCCTCGGGACAGGGTGGGAGACCCAGTACTTC. This rearrangement joins TRBV19 to TRBJ2-5, with 9 bases fitting TRBD1. The CDR3 is made up of 15 amino acids. Germline loops: CDR1 LNHDA, CDR2 SQIVND (reference sequence). The junction had 7 bases not matched to a gene; V was cut back by 3 bases and J by 5 bases.

The chain carries TRBV19 and TRBJ1-1, with D perhaps matching TRBD1 (5 bases). This CDR3 is built from 12 residues. Germline V lookup: CDR1 LNHDA, CDR2 SQIVND (reference sequence). V was clipped by 6 bases and J by 5 bases, with 10 bases between them. CDR3: CASSMGGTEAFF. The DNA for the CDR3 is TGTGCCAGTAGCATGGGGGGAACTGAAGCTTTCTTT.

The CDR3 protein is CASSLQGRTYNEQFF. The CDR3 bases are TGTGCCAGCAGCCTTCAGGGGCGGACTTACAATGAGCAGTTCTTC. The chain has TRBV11-3 and TRBJ2-1; possibly TRBD1 for D (6 bases). CDR1 SGHNT and CDR2 YENEEA come from the germline V gene. This CDR3 contains 15 residues. The V end lost 5 bases, the J end lost 4 bases, and 15 bases lay between the germline ends.

The chain uses TRBV19 and TRBJ1-4; D is undetermined. V dropped 5 bases and J dropped 8 bases, with 9 bases sitting between them. Germline V lookup: CDR1 LNHDA, CDR2 SQIVND (reference sequence). The CDR3 covers 12 residues. The CDR3 loop reads CASSDPREKLFF. In DNA form, the CDR3 reads TGTGCCAGTAGTGACCCGCGGGAAAAACTGTTTTTT.